This paragraph reports one T cell receptor (beta chain). Measured with immunoSEQ multiplex PCR; TCRdb has only the in-frame clones, and not every one. The profile shows about 12,000 clones, less than 80% of them singletons. The source of the sample is a study of ipilimumab plus nivolumab after autologous stem cell transplantation. The wider study: Patients received a median of about 5 ipilimumab and roughly 8 nivolumab doses.

The V gene's germline CDR1 is GTSNPN and CDR2 SVGIG (reference sequence). This CDR3 region has 17 residues. Between the trimmed V and J ends, which lost 6 bases and 0 bases, there was a span of 18 bases. The sequencing used PBMCs, collected in a trial of ipilimumab plus nivolumab as post-transplant consolidation. The J gene is TRBJ1-6, the V gene TRBV30, with D possibly being TRBD1 (6 bases). This TCR came from a male donor with diffuse large B-cell lymphoma. CDR3 bases: TGTGCCTGTGCACAGGGCTCCTTTGCCTCCTATAATTCACCCCTCCACTTT. This codes for CACAQGSFASYNSPLHF.